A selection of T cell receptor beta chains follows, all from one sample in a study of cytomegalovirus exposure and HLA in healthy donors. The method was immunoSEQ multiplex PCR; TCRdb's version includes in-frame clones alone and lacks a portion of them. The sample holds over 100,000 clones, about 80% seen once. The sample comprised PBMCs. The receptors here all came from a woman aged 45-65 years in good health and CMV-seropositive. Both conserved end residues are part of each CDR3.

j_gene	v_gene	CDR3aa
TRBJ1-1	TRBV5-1	CASSAGTGGNRRFEDTEAFF
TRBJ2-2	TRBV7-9	CASSLATGSGGTGELFF
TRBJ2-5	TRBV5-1	CASRLDRDQTQYF
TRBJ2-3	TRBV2	CASTPDRVPDTQYF
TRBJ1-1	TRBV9	CASSVVSGSEAFF
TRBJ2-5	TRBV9	CASSRGGSETQYF
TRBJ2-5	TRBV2	CASNGLAGEGPQYF
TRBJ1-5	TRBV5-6	CASSLVEGRDQPQHF
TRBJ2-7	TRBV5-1	CASSLGLSGTGSYEQYF
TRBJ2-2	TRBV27	CASRPGQGAGELFF
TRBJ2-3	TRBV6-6	CASSYSNSGGRDTQYF
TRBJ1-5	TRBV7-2	CASSLSGERGQPQHF
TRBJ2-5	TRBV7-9	CASSLGQRRETQYF
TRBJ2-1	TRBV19	CASSRNSGSGDEQFF
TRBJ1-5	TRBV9	CASGQGDPNQPQHF
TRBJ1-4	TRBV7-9	CASSLAGSNEKLFF
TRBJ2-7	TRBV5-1	CASSMTTSGSSYEQYF
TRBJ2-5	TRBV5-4	CASSPSPGPGGRGQETQYF
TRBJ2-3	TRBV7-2	CASSVTSGDTDTQYF
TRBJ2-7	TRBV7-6	CASSLGTGAYEQYF
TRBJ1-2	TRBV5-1	CASSFLGQEPNYGYTF
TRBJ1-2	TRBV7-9	CASSLGTGNGYTF
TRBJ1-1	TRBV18	CASSPAGMNTEAFF
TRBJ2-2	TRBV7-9	CASSEKDEVGELFF
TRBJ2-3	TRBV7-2	CASSWGRGPTDTQYF
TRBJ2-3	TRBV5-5	CASSPSPSGTGDTQYF
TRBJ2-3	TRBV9	CASSPWTDSTDTQYF
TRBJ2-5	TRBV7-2	CASSLVGARGETQYF
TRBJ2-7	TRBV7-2	CASSSRGGPYEQYF
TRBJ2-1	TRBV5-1	CASSTLTSGSYNEQFF
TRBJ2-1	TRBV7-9	CASSPPGQTSGEQFF
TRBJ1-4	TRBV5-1	CASSSSGTGSEKLFF
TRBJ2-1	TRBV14	CASSQALAGYNEQFF
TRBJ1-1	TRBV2	CASSGTANTEAFF
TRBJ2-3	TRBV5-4	CASSLARRGATDTQYF
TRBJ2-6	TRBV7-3	CASSLQGASGANVLTF
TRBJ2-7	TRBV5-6	CASSPGLAAAYEQYF
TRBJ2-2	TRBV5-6	CASSFGAGGSGELFF
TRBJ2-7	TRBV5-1	CASSRGGRDEQYF
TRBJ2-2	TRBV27	CASSLQQGQNTGELFF
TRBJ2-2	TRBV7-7	CASSPVIGSGELFF
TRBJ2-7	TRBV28	CASSPLREQYF
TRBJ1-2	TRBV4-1	CASSQGQGEPNYGYTF
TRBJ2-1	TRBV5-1	CASSLDLYEQFF